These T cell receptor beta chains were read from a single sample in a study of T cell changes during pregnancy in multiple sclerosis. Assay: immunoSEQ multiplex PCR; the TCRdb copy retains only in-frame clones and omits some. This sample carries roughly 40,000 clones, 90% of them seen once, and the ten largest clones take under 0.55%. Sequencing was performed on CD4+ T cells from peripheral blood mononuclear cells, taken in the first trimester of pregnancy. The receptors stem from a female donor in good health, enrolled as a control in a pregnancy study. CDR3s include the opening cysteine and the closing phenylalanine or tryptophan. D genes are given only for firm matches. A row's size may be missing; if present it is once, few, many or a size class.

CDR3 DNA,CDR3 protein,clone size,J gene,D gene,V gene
TGCAGCGTTCGGACAGGGGGCATCAACGAGCAGTACTTC,CSVRTGGINEQYF,.,TRBJ2-7,TRBD1,TRBV29-1
TGTGCCAGTACCCGGGTGGACAGGGCGGTCAAACTGTTTTTT,CASTRVDRAVKLFF,.,TRBJ1-4,TRBD1,TRBV7-9
TGTGCCAGCAGTCAGCAGACCCGGGGGGAGCAGTACTTC,CASSQQTRGEQYF,.,TRBJ2-7,.,TRBV25-1
TGTGCCAGCTCACCTCCGGGAGCAACTAATGAAAAACTGTTTTTT,CASSPPGATNEKLFF,.,TRBJ1-4,.,TRBV18
TGCAGCGCGACAGGGACAGCTAGCACAGATACGCAGTATTTT,CSATGTASTDTQYF,.,TRBJ2-3,TRBD1,TRBV29-1
TGTGCCAGCAGCTTGCCCCCCCTACCCCGTAGAGACAGGGACTATGGCTACACCTTC,CASSLPPLPRRDRDYGYTF,.,TRBJ1-2,TRBD1,TRBV7-2
TGTGCCAGCAGTGATGAGGGTGCTGGGGCCAACGTCCTGACTTTC,CASSDEGAGANVLTF,.,TRBJ2-6,.,TRBV25-1
TGTGCCGTGAGCGGGTCAGAAGGATATGGCTACACCTTC,CAVSGSEGYGYTF,.,TRBJ1-2,.,TRBV7-8
TGTGCCAGCAGCACCCCGACAGGGACGGCTTTCTTT,CASSTPTGTAFF,.,TRBJ1-1,TRBD1,TRBV7-2
TGTGCCAGCAGTGAAGGACAGGGGAACTACGAGCAGTACTTC,CASSEGQGNYEQYF,.,TRBJ2-7,TRBD1,TRBV2
TGTGCCTGGAGTACAGGGTACAATGAGCAGTTCTTC,CAWSTGYNEQFF,.,TRBJ2-1,.,TRBV30
TGTGCCAGCAGCTTCGAGGCGTCGCGTGGCAATCAGCCCCAGCATTTT,CASSFEASRGNQPQHF,.,TRBJ1-5,.,TRBV7-2
TGCGCCAGCAGCTTGGGTACCGAGGGCAATGAGCAGTTCTTC,CASSLGTEGNEQFF,.,TRBJ2-1,.,TRBV5-1
TGTGCCAGCAGCGTTACTAGCGGGGGGCCGGCGGGGGCCCAGTACTTC,CASSVTSGGPAGAQYF,.,TRBJ2-5,TRBD2,TRBV9
TGTGCCAGCAGTGAAAGACAGAATTCACCCCTCCACTTT,CASSERQNSPLHF,.,TRBJ1-6,.,TRBV28
TGTGCCAGCAGGGAGCGGGGTGGGGTTTACGAGCAGTACTTC,CASRERGGVYEQYF,.,TRBJ2-7,TRBD2,TRBV7-8
TGTGCCAGTAGTTCCCTTAGCACAGATACGCAGTATTTT,CASSSLSTDTQYF,.,TRBJ2-3,.,TRBV19
TGTGCCAGCAGCCTGGGGGGGGGTACCTACGAGCAGTACTTC,CASSLGGGTYEQYF,.,TRBJ2-7,TRBD2,TRBV7-2
TGTGCCAGCAGGTCGGGACAGGGGGCGGTCGGCTACACCTTC,CASRSGQGAVGYTF,.,TRBJ1-2,TRBD1,TRBV6-5
TGTGCCAGCAGCGGGGGGGGATCGAAAGGTTCACCCCTCCACTTT,CASSGGGSKGSPLHF,.,TRBJ1-6,.,TRBV28
TGTGCCAGCAGTTTATTCCACCTCCCCGGTGAAAAACTGTTTTTT,CASSLFHLPGEKLFF,.,TRBJ1-4,.,TRBV27
TGTGCCTGGAGTGTGGGGGGGGCCCTAAACACTGAAGCTTTCTTT,CAWSVGGALNTEAFF,medium-sized,TRBJ1-1,.,TRBV30
TGTGCCAGCACCCTGGGGCAGCTGAACACTGAAGCTTTCTTT,CASTLGQLNTEAFF,.,TRBJ1-1,.,TRBV2
TGTGCCAGTAGTAGGGGACAGGGGAACATTCAGTACTTC,CASSRGQGNIQYF,.,TRBJ2-4,TRBD1,TRBV19
TGTGCCAGCATCTTGGGAGGGCAGGGCGCTTATGGCTACACCTTC,CASILGGQGAYGYTF,once,TRBJ1-2,.,TRBV28
TGTGCCAGCACCTCTGGAGGACAGGGGAACACTGAAGCTTTCTTT,CASTSGGQGNTEAFF,.,TRBJ1-1,TRBD1,TRBV6-5
TGTGCCAGCAGCGCCCGGGACACCTACTCTGGAAACACCATATATTTT,CASSARDTYSGNTIYF,.,TRBJ1-3,.,TRBV9